This T cell receptor beta chain emerged from a study of identical twins. TCRdb ran MiXCR on the 5' RACE reads and lists one entry per CDR3 protein. The table shows approximately 700,000 distinct CDR3 sequences, with about 20% occurring only once. This CDR3 has 14 amino acids. The V gene's germline CDR1 is ENHRY and CDR2 SYGVKD. V shed 6 bases, J shed 1 base, and the junction held 4 bases outside the gene matches. This clonotype showed up many times. The sample was also reused in another study, on T cells expressing NK-cell markers.

The source is a woman aged 18-29 years in good health. This sequence joins TRBV10-3 and TRBJ1-1, with 8 bases aligning to TRBD1. The sequencing sample was made of PBMCs. The CDR3 bases are TGTGCCATCAGCCGGACAGGGACGAACACTGAAGCTTTCTTT. Translation: CAISRTGTNTEAFF.